This T cell receptor beta chain was observed in a study of CXCR3-negative and CXCR3-positive naive CD8 T cells. Broader study findings: In both naive subsets diversity was comparably high, whereas memory CD8+ cells showed much lower diversity. Comparison of naive cells showed more hydrophobic TRB CDR3s in CXCR3-positive than in CXCR3-negative naive cells. Across naive subsets, surface CD5 expression was comparable, and TCR strength was inferred from properties of the TRB CDR3.

Triplicate sorts, 300,000 cells apiece, were made for each CD8+ T cell subset. Naivety in CD8+ T cells corresponded to a CD45RO-CCR7+CD27+CD95- phenotype. UMI-tagged TRB cDNA libraries were built via 5' RACE. TCRdb re-called the 5' RACE reads; one entry per CDR3 protein, DNA not given. The ten top clones account for approximately 1.1%, within a sample of approximately 96,000 distinct CDR3 sequences. Points on this clonotype: Its specificity is unknown.

The length of the CDR3 is 14 residues. Germline loops: CDR1 SGHVS, CDR2 FQNEAQ. This clonotype originated in a human donor in good health. Some clones in this sample may be carry-over from other donors' samples. The sequencing input was naive CXCR3+ CD8+ T cells from blood. Documented subset: CD45RO-CCR7+CD27+CD95- naive CD8+ T cells expressing CXCR3 (TNR3+). V gene TRBV7-8 combines with J gene TRBJ2-7. CDR3 protein: CASSFLSNSYEQYF. Complete variable domain (other parts from reference TRBV7-8 and TRBJ2-7): GAGVSQSPRYKVAKRGQDVALRCDPISGHVSLFWYQQALGQGPEFLTYFQNEAQLDKSGLPSDRFFAERPEGSVSTLKIQRTQQEDSAVYLCASSFLSNSYEQYFGPGTRLTVT.